This entry features one T cell receptor (beta chain) sequence. The data derive from a study of blood T cell repertoires in COVID-19. Study overall: Specimens from acute and convalescent COVID-19 originated in the United States, Italy and Spain. Sources were T cells, B-cell-depleted T cells, or PBMCs; the material itself was cDNA or gDNA.

Original processing methods: Reference gene primer amplification gave estimated nucleated cell counts. The table came from immunoSEQ multiplex PCR; TCRdb's copy has only in-frame clones and leaves some out. V and J calls and clone size are as listed in that table; D and trimming were resolved from the DNA. The sample carries about 320,000 clones, 85% recorded once. This CDR3 is 14 amino acids long. Looked up from germline, CDR1 is SGDLS and CDR2 is YYNGEE. The V and J ends lost 0 bases and 8 bases respectively, with 11 bases between them. The TCR originated in a human donor in a cohort sampled during active COVID-19. The sequencing input was peripheral blood. This sequence joins TRBV9 and TRBJ1-4; D gene ambiguous. The CDR3 here is CASSVEDRGEKLFF. The CDR3 DNA follows: TGTGCCAGCAGCGTAGAAGATCGCGGAGAAAAACTGTTTTTT.